This note documents a single TCR beta chain sequence. Its antigen remains unidentified. Assay: immunoSEQ multiplex PCR; the TCRdb copy retains only in-frame clones and omits some. Here the sample spans approximately 96,000 clones, roughly 84% being singletons. This entry belongs to a study of T cell responses to AZD1222 COVID-19 vaccine. Findings and limits, study-wide: At study baseline, merely a handful of AZD1222 recipients were seropositive. Clonal diversity may have been underestimated in mostly white British donors.

Germline loops: CDR1 SGHTA, CDR2 FQGNSA. CDR3 length: 13 residues. Trimming took 2 bases from V and 6 from J, leaving 8 bases between them. The sequencing used peripheral blood, collected 28 days after the second AZD1222 dose. V is TRBV7-2 and J is TRBJ2-1, with D possibly matching TRBD2 (5 bases). This TCR came from an adult who received the AZD1222 COVID-19 vaccine. The CDR3 spells CASSLPSTNEQFF. The CDR3 DNA sequence: TGTGCCAGCAGCTTACCTAGCACCAATGAGCAGTTCTTC.